Described below is a single T cell receptor beta chain sequence and its context. This CDR3 is 16 amino acids long. Looked up from germline, CDR1 is MDHEN and CDR2 is SYDVKM. Trimming pared 1 base from V and 4 bases from J, leaving 16 bases between. This sample is part of a study of blood T cell repertoires in COVID-19. The study drew participants aged about 18 to 95 years from roughly 25 US areas. Participant-given clinical history determined each cohort assignment. The study counted Cohort 3 donors as recovered given two negative PCRs, clearance, or symptom resolution. Original processing methods: Nucleated cell number was recorded as an estimate derived from reference gene primer amplification. The repertoire was sequenced with immunoSEQ multiplex PCR; TCRdb's copy has only in-frame clones and lacks some. From that table come the V and J calls and clone size; the DNA was used to work out D and trimming. This sample yields a few hundred thousand clones, of which around 90% are seen a single time; over 4.5% belongs to the top ten.

Sequences were obtained from PBMCs or T cells enriched from blood (not recorded which). This receptor was obtained from a young man who had recovered from COVID-19. The chain joins TRBV28 to TRBJ1-2; D possibly corresponds to TRBD1 (5 bases). The CDR3 region has the DNA TGTGCCAGCAGTTTATTAGGGCAGGGTGGGGCCTATGGCTACACCTTC. Encoded protein: CASSLLGQGGAYGYTF.